The 8 T cell receptor beta chains below come from one sample, sequenced in a study of cytomegalovirus exposure and HLA in healthy donors. PCR was performed using 60 Vbeta and 13 Jbeta primers. Assay used: immunoSEQ multiplex PCR; TCRdb lists only in-frame clones, some missing. Here the sample spans approximately 210,000 clones, more than 75% being singletons. The sequencing input was PBMCs. The receptors shown here come from a woman in her forties or fifties in good health and CMV-seronegative.

The V call is TRBV28, the J call TRBJ2-5; TRBD1 is a possible D gene (5 bases). V dropped 2 bases and J dropped 5 bases, with 6 bases sitting between them. CDR1 MDHEN and CDR2 SYDVKM come from the germline V gene. There are 12 residues in the CDR3. The CDR3 nucleotides read TGTGCCAGCAGTTTAGGGGCGGAGACCCAGTACTTC. It translates to CASSLGAETQYF.

As to this clone: The junction departs from the called germline gene at one end, perhaps through a read error. The J gene is TRBJ2-2, the V gene TRBV7-3; 11 bases match TRBD1. The germline CDR1 and CDR2 sequences are SGHTA and FQGTGA. The CDR3 is made up of 15 amino acids. The CDR3, as DNA: TGTGCCAGCAGCTTACTCGGACAGGGGGCCGGGAAGCTGTTTTTT. This gives the protein CASSLLGQGAGKLFF.

The V gene is TRBV7-9, the J gene TRBJ1-4; D is possibly TRBD1 (6 bases). This CDR3 region has 14 residues. Trimming took 1 base from V and 7 from J, leaving 10 bases between them. Looked up from germline, CDR1 is SEHNR and CDR2 is FQNEAQ (reference sequence). The CDR3 is CASSLGDTSEKLFF. The CDR3 region has the DNA TGTGCCAGCAGCTTAGGGGACACCAGTGAAAAACTGTTTTTT.

CDR3 sequence: CASSRDSRRPQHF. The CDR3 coding sequence is TGTGCCAGCAGTAGGGACTCCAGGCGGCCCCAGCATTTT. V gene TRBV2 combines with J gene TRBJ1-5; TRBD1 might be the D (5 bases). This CDR3 has 13 amino acids. V was shortened by 5 bases and J by 9 bases, with 14 bases between the two germline ends. Per germline, CDR1 SNHLY and CDR2 FYNNEI.

This clone was detected a few times. The V gene is TRBV2, the J gene TRBJ1-6, with 8 nucleotides matching TRBD1. The V gene's germline CDR1 is SNHLY and CDR2 FYNNEI. V lost 3 bases and J lost 10; bases outside the gene matches: 11. This CDR3 region has 16 residues. The CDR3 loop is CASSETLTGGRSPLHF. Written as DNA, the CDR3 is TGTGCCAGCAGTGAGACCTTAACAGGGGGGCGGTCACCCCTCCACTTT.

V usage is TRBV5-5 and J usage is TRBJ2-7; 12 bases are shared with TRBD1. The CDR3 extends over 15 amino acids. After removal of 0 bases from V and 5 bases from J, the junction contained 3 bases not matched to a gene. Germline assignment: CDR1 SGHKS and CDR2 YYEKEE (reference sequence). As DNA, the CDR3 is TGTGCCAGCAGCTTGGTGGGACAGGGGGCCAACGAGCAGTACTTC. Translated, it gives CASSLVGQGANEQYF.

The V gene is TRBV6-1, the J gene TRBJ2-1; 10 nucleotides agree with TRBD2. This CDR3 contains 14 residues. Germline lookup yields CDR1 MNHNS and CDR2 SASEGT. J was trimmed by 9 bases and V by 4 bases; bases with no gene match: 6. The CDR3 region is CASSVLAGDIEQFF. As DNA, the CDR3 is TGTGCCAGCAGTGTCCTAGCGGGGGATATTGAGCAGTTCTTC.

The chain links TRBV4-3 to TRBJ2-7; tentatively, D is TRBD1 (6 bases). Between the trimmed V and J ends, which lost 0 bases and 3 bases, there was a span of 9 bases. The CDR3 is 14 amino acids. Germline CDR1 reads LGHNA; CDR2 reads YSLEER. The CDR3 DNA follows: TGCGCCAGCAGCCAAGACAGGGGAAACTACGAGCAGTACTTC. Its translation is CASSQDRGNYEQYF.